This T cell receptor (beta chain) was sequenced for a study of technical replicates of blood from several donors. The data were produced by immunoSEQ multiplex PCR, yet TCRdb's version contains in-frame clones alone and is incomplete. The repertoire consists of approximately 75,000 clones, with approximately 96% occurring once and the leading ten covering about 0.17%. V shed 2 bases and J shed 1 base, with 17 bases lying between them. The CDR3 length is 17 residues. Germline values: CDR1 SNHLY, CDR2 FYNNEI. The chain combines TRBV2 with TRBJ1-2; a weak D match, TRBD1 (6 bases). Sequenced sample: T cells isolated from PBMCs. This receptor was identified in a human donor in good health. CDR3 protein: CASSELSQTGDNYGYTF. The CDR3 bases are TGTGCCAGCAGTGAACTTTCGCAGACAGGAGATAACTATGGCTACACCTTC. Full variable domain (missing parts from reference TRBV2 and TRBJ1-2): EPEVTQTPSHQVTQMGQEVILRCVPISNHLYFYWYRQILGQKVEFLVSFYNNEISEKSEIFDDQFSVERPDGSNFTLKIRSTKLEDSAMYFCASSELSQTGDNYGYTFGSGTRLTVV.